A selection of T cell receptor beta chains follows, all from one sample in a study of shared clonotypes between healthy human individuals. Produced via immunoSEQ multiplex PCR; TCRdb's table is partial and in-frame only. There are 2 million to 2.5 million clones in the sample; 90% to 96% occur only once, and roughly 0.13% lies in the top ten. The sample consisted of naive CD4+ T cells sorted from blood. These receptors originate from a man younger than 35 in good health. The CDR3 runs from the conserved cysteine through the conserved F or W. Fields, in order: V gene, clone size, J gene, CDR3 length, D gene, CDR3 protein, CDR3 DNA. D genes are given only for firm matches. For some rows the clone size is stated as once, few or many, or as a class when expanded; others skip it.

V: TRBV27; size: -; J: TRBJ1-1; length: 14; D: TRBD1; CDR3: CASSDPTGESEAFF; DNA: TGTGCCAGCAGTGACCCGACAGGGGAGTCTGAAGCTTTCTTT
V: TRBV9; size: -; J: TRBJ2-1; length: 15; D: -; CDR3: CASSAALTGANEQFF; DNA: TGTGCCAGCAGTGCCGCCCTCACCGGCGCCAATGAGCAGTTCTTC
V: TRBV12-5; size: -; J: TRBJ2-6; length: 14; D: -; CDR3: CASAIGAGANVLTF; DNA: TGTGCTAGTGCCATTGGGGCTGGGGCCAACGTCCTGACTTTC
V: TRBV7-2; size: -; J: TRBJ2-5; length: 16; D: TRBD2; CDR3: CASSLVGTSAQETQYF; DNA: TGTGCCAGCAGCTTAGTGGGGACTAGCGCCCAAGAGACCCAGTACTTC
V: TRBV7-8; size: -; J: TRBJ2-7; length: 14; D: TRBD2; CDR3: CASSPGLDNYEQYF; DNA: TGTGCCAGCAGCCCGGGACTAGATAACTACGAGCAGTACTTC
V: TRBV6-5; size: -; J: TRBJ1-1; length: 13; D: -; CDR3: CASSYTANTEAFF; DNA: TGTGCCAGCAGTTACACAGCGAACACTGAAGCTTTCTTT
V: TRBV28; size: -; J: TRBJ2-5; length: 15; D: -; CDR3: CASSLMEASRETQYF; DNA: TGTGCCAGCAGTTTAATGGAGGCATCACGGGAGACCCAGTACTTC
V: TRBV7-9; size: once; J: TRBJ1-1; length: 14; D: TRBD1; CDR3: CASSEDRVNTEAFF; DNA: TGTGCCAGCAGCGAAGACAGGGTCAACACTGAAGCTTTCTTT
V: TRBV7-9; size: -; J: TRBJ2-7; length: 16; D: TRBD2; CDR3: CASSLGSGTNSYEQYF; DNA: TGTGCCAGCAGCTTGGGATCCGGGACTAACTCCTACGAGCAGTACTTC
V: TRBV5-5; size: -; J: TRBJ1-4; length: 16; D: TRBD1; CDR3: CASSLGQGNPNEKLFF; DNA: TGTGCCAGCAGCCTGGGACAGGGGAACCCTAATGAAAAACTGTTTTTT
V: TRBV30; size: -; J: TRBJ2-7; length: 14; D: TRBD1; CDR3: CAWSARQGWYEQYF; DNA: TGTGCCTGGAGTGCCCGACAGGGTTGGTACGAGCAGTACTTC
V: TRBV19; size: -; J: TRBJ1-1; length: 15; D: TRBD1; CDR3: CASIQDRRLNTEAFF; DNA: TGTGCCAGTATCCAGGACAGGAGATTGAACACTGAAGCTTTCTTT
V: TRBV18; size: few; J: TRBJ1-6; length: 15; D: -; CDR3: CASSPSTQNNSPLHF; DNA: TGTGCCAGCTCACCATCGACACAAAATAATTCACCCCTCCACTTT
V: TRBV2; size: -; J: TRBJ1-6; length: 14; D: TRBD1; CDR3: CASRGQLPNSPLHF; DNA: TGTGCCAGCAGGGGACAGCTACCCAATTCACCCCTCCACTTT
V: TRBV18; size: -; J: TRBJ2-2; length: 15; D: -; CDR3: CASSPLDPGPGELFF; DNA: TGTGCCAGCTCACCTCTAGACCCAGGGCCCGGGGAGCTGTTTTTT
V: TRBV9; size: -; J: TRBJ2-1; length: 16; D: TRBD1; CDR3: CASSFQVGTGGNEQFF; DNA: TGTGCCAGCAGCTTCCAGGTAGGGACAGGGGGCAATGAGCAGTTCTTC
V: TRBV18; size: -; J: TRBJ1-2; length: 16; D: TRBD1; CDR3: CASSPGQGILSYGYTF; DNA: TGTGCCAGCTCACCGGGACAGGGGATTTTGTCCTATGGCTACACCTTC
V: TRBV30; size: -; J: TRBJ1-6; length: 14; D: TRBD1; CDR3: CAWRGQGAQSPLHF; DNA: TGTGCCTGGAGGGGACAGGGGGCTCAATCACCCCTCCACTTT
V: TRBV5-1; size: -; J: TRBJ1-1; length: 13; D: -; CDR3: CASSLALNTEAFF; DNA: TGCGCCAGCAGCTTGGCTTTGAACACTGAAGCTTTCTTT
V: TRBV7-2; size: -; J: TRBJ1-3; length: 16; D: -; CDR3: CASSLVAGPNSNTIYF; DNA: TGTGCCAGCAGCTTAGTGGCCGGCCCTAACAGCAACACCATATATTTT
V: TRBV28; size: -; J: TRBJ1-4; length: 15; D: -; CDR3: CASSLASFSNEKLFF; DNA: TGTGCCAGCAGTTTAGCGAGTTTTAGTAATGAAAAACTGTTTTTT
V: TRBV5-1; size: -; J: TRBJ2-2; length: 16; D: TRBD1; CDR3: CASSIIQGANTGELFF; DNA: TGCGCCAGCAGCATAATACAGGGGGCCAACACCGGGGAGCTGTTTTTT
V: TRBV10-3; size: -; J: TRBJ1-3; length: 14; D: TRBD1; CDR3: CAISQTGFGNTIYF; DNA: TGTGCCATCAGCCAGACAGGGTTCGGAAACACCATATATTTT
V: TRBV7-9; size: -; J: TRBJ1-4; length: 16; D: -; CDR3: CASSLRGAGTNEKLFF; DNA: TGTGCCAGCAGCTTACGGGGGGCTGGAACTAATGAAAAACTGTTTTTT
V: TRBV6-1; size: -; J: TRBJ2-2; length: 14; D: -; CDR3: CASRIRGNTGELFF; DNA: TGTGCCAGCAGGATCAGGGGGAACACCGGGGAGCTGTTTTTT
V: TRBV6-5; size: -; J: TRBJ2-5; length: 13; D: -; CDR3: CASSPWPQETQYF; DNA: TGTGCCAGCAGCCCCTGGCCACAAGAGACCCAGTACTTC
V: TRBV27; size: -; J: TRBJ2-7; length: 16; D: -; CDR3: CASSPLEAKVSYEQYF; DNA: TGTGCCAGCAGTCCGCTTGAGGCGAAGGTATCCTACGAGCAGTACTTC
V: TRBV5-1; size: -; J: TRBJ2-3; length: 12; D: -; CDR3: CASSFETDTQYF; DNA: TGCGCCAGCAGCTTCGAGACAGATACGCAGTATTTT
V: TRBV19; size: -; J: TRBJ1-6; length: 14; D: TRBD1; CDR3: CASSAGTGFSPLHF; DNA: TGTGCCAGTAGTGCCGGGACAGGGTTTTCACCCCTCCACTTT
V: TRBV19; size: -; J: TRBJ2-6; length: 16; D: -; CDR3: CASSKSGTSGANVLTF; DNA: TGTGCCAGTAGTAAGTCAGGAACCTCTGGGGCCAACGTCCTGACTTTC
V: TRBV6-1; size: -; J: TRBJ2-5; length: 13; D: TRBD2; CDR3: CASQTTSGEAQYF; DNA: TGTGCCAGCCAAACGACTAGCGGGGAGGCCCAGTACTTC
V: TRBV10-2; size: -; J: TRBJ2-2; length: 13; D: -; CDR3: CASRPSTAGELFF; DNA: TGCGCCAGCAGACCTAGCACGGCCGGGGAGCTGTTTTTT
V: TRBV14; size: -; J: TRBJ2-1; length: 11; D: -; CDR3: CASSRDNEQFF; DNA: TGTGCCAGCAGCCGGGACAATGAGCAGTTCTTC
V: TRBV5-1; size: -; J: TRBJ1-2; length: 13; D: -; CDR3: CASSLASDYGYTF; DNA: TGCGCCAGCAGCTTGGCCTCAGATTATGGCTACACCTTC
V: TRBV9; size: -; J: TRBJ2-7; length: 18; D: -; CDR3: CASSVGPEPGVSSYEQYF; DNA: TGTGCCAGCAGCGTAGGGCCGGAACCAGGGGTCAGCTCCTACGAGCAGTACTTC
V: TRBV7-2; size: -; J: TRBJ1-5; length: 13; D: -; CDR3: CASSYRADQPQHF; DNA: TGTGCCAGCAGCTACAGGGCGGATCAGCCCCAGCATTTT
V: TRBV6-5; size: -; J: TRBJ2-5; length: 16; D: -; CDR3: CASSYDAATSQETQYF; DNA: TGTGCCAGCAGTTACGATGCAGCGACTTCTCAAGAGACCCAGTACTTC
V: TRBV10-3; size: once; J: TRBJ2-4; length: 20; D: TRBD2; CDR3: CAIRSPGLAGRHGAKNIQYF; DNA: TGTGCCATCAGATCCCCGGGACTAGCGGGCCGACATGGGGCCAAAAACATTCAGTACTTC
V: TRBV7-3; size: -; J: TRBJ2-1; length: 13; D: TRBD2; CDR3: CASSPGLNNEQFF; DNA: TGTGCCAGCAGCCCGGGACTAAACAATGAGCAGTTCTTC